This TCR beta chain came from a study of shared clonotypes between healthy human individuals. In the study overall: Samples came from a couple of female and a few male donors aged 18 to 49.

Germline V gives CDR1 MNHEY, CDR2 SMNVEV (reference sequence). There are 14 residues in the CDR3. The V segment lost 5 bases and the J segment 7 bases; nucleotides outside the gene matches: 8. Repertoires were generated with immunoSEQ multiplex PCR, while TCRdb's copy carries only in-frame clones and drops some. The sample lists roughly 2,000,000 clones; 85% to 95% were seen once. Naive CD8 cells lacked CD45RO, underwent positive selection for CCR7 and left out terminally differentiated effector memory CD45RA+ cells. This clonotype was sampled from a man younger than 35 in good health. The rearrangement uses TRBV27 and TRBJ1-1; 9 nucleotides agree with TRBD1. Sequenced input: naive CD8+ T cells sorted from blood. The CDR3 spells CASSTLQGANEAFF. The CDR3 coding sequence is TGTGCCAGCAGTACCCTACAGGGGGCCAATGAAGCTTTCTTT.